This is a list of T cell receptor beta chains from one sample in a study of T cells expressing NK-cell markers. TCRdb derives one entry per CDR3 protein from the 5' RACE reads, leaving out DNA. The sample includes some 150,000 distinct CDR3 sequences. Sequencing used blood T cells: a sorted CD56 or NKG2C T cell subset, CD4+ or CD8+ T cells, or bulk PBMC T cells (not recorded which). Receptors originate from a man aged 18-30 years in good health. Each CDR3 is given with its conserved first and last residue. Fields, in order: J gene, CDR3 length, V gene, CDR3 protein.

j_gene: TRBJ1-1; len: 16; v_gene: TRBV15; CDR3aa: CATSRGSVGGGTEAFF
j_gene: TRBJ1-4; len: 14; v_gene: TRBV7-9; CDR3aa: CASSFRGANEKLFF
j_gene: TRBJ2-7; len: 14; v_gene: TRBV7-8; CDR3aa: CASSATGVVHEQYF
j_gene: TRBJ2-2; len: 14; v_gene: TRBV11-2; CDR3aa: CASSLAGYTGELFF
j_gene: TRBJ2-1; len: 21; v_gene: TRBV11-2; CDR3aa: CASSPGLAGMGEGGAYNEQFF
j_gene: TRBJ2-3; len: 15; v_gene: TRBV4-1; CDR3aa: CASSQEERATDTQYF
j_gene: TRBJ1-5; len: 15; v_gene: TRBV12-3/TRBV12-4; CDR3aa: CASSGDRTFNQPQHF
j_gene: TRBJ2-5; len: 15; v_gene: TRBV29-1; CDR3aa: CSVVGRAGYGETQYF
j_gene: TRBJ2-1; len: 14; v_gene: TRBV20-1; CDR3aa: CSAVAGGLFNEQFF
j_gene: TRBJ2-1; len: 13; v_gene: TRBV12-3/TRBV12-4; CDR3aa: CASSQSGRNEQFF
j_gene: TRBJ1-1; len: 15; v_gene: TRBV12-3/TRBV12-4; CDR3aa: CASRNRVLGDTEAFF
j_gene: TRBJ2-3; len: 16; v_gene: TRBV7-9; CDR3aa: CASSSRLAGQEDTQYF
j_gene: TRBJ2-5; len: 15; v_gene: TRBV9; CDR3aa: CASALGGSTQETQYF
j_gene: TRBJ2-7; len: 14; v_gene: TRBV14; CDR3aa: CASSQDGAGYEQYF
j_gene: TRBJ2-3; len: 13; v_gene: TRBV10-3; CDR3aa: CAIRTGTTDTQYF
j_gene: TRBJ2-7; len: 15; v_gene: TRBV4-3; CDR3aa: CASSQMTGANYEQYF
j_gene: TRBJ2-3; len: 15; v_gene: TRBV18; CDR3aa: CASSPGLAMTDTQYF
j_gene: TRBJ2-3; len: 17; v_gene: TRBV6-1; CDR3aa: CASSEAHWERNADTQYF
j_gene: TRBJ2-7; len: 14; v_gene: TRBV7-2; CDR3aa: CAVSGPSGSYEQYF
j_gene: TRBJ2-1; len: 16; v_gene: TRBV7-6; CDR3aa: CASSPQLAAVYNEQFF
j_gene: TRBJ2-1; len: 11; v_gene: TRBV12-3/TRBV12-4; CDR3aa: CASSYTGEQFF
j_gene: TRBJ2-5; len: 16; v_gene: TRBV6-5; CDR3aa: CASSYSTGPRGETQYF
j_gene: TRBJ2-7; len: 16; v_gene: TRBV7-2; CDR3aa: CASSFDQGRSSYEQYF
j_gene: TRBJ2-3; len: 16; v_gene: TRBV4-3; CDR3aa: CASSQDPSGAVDTQYF
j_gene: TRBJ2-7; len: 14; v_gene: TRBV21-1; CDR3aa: CASSLRSGADEQYF
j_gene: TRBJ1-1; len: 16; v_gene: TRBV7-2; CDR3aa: CASSHGTDGIITEAFF
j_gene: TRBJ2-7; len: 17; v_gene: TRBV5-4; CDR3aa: CASSPGLAGPSSYEQYF
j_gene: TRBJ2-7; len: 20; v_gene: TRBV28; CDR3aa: CASSLSIRGQRLHSGDEQYF
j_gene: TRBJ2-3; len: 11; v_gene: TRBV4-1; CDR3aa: CAAGGTDTQYF
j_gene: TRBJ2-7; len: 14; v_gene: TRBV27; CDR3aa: CASSAGTVLYEQYF
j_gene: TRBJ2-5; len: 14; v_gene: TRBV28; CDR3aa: CASKRVAVQETQYF
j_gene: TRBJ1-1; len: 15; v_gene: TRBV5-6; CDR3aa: CASSLVGGVNTEAFF
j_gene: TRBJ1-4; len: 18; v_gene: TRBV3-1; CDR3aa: CASSQEEGTSLTNEKLFF
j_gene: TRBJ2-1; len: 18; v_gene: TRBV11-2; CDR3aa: CASSLGGVRRIKDNEQFF
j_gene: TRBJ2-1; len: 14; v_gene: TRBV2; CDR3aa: CASKGIVPPHEQFF
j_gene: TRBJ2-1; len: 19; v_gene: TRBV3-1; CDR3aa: CASSQEAGPLAVSYNEQFF
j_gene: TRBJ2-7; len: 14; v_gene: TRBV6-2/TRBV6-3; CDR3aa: CASSYSLQGDEQYF
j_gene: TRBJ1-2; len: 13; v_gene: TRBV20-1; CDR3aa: CSARETESYGYTF
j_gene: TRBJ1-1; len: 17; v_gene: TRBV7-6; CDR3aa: CASSPPGVRGPNTEAFF
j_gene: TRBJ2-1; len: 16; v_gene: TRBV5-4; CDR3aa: CASSNQREASYNEQFF
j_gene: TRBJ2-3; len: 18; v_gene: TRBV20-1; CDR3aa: CSARDHQDRGESTDTQYF
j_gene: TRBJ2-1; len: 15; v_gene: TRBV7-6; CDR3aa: CASRIAGGPSDEQFF
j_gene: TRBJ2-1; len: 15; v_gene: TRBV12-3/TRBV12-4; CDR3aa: CASSPTSGSGNEQFF
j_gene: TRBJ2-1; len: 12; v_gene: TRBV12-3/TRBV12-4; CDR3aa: CASMLAANEQFF
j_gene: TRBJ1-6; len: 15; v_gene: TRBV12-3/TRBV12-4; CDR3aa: CASSLGPLPNSPLHF
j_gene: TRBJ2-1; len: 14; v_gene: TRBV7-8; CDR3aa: CASSSPGGPSEQFF
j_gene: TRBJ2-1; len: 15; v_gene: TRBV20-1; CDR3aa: CSAPGQRRSYNEQFF
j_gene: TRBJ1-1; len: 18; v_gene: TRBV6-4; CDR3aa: CASSDSSTYGGVRGEAFF
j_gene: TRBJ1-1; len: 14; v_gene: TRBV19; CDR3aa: CASSMAVGGTEAFF
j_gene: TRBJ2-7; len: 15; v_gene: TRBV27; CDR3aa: CASSLSGPFYAEQYF
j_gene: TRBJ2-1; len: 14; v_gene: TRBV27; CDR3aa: CASSFIPLAGEQFF
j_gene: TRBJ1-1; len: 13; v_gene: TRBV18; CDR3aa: CASSGGWRPEAFF
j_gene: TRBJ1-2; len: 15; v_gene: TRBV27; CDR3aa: CASRGADRALYGYTF
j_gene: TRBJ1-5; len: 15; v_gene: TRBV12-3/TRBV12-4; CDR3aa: CASTPPGEGNQPQHF
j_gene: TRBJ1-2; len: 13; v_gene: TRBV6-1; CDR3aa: CASSDYGGYGYTF
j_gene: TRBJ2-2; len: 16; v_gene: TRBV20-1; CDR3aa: CSASSYREGRTGELFF
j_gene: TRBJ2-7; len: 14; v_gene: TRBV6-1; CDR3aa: CASRPGDDPYEQYF